The 21 T cell receptor beta chains below come from one sample, sequenced in a study of cytomegalovirus exposure and HLA in healthy donors. PCR used 60 Vbeta primers and 13 Jbeta primers. Sequencing was performed with immunoSEQ multiplex PCR; in TCRdb, only in-frame clones are kept and a portion is missing. Here the sample spans about 170,000 clones, about 80% being singletons. The material sequenced was PBMCs. Receptors were obtained from a woman between 45 and 65 years old in good health and CMV-seronegative.

The CDR3 sequence: CASSIDPSGTSGSSFF. The CDR3 region has the DNA TGTGCCAGTAGTATAGACCCATCGGGGACTAGCGGGAGTTCGTTCTTC. The rearrangement links TRBV19 to TRBJ2-1; 14 positions agree with TRBD2. CDR1 is LNHDA and CDR2 is SQIVND in the germline V gene (reference sequence). With 0 bases clipped from V and 15 bases from J, the junction kept 10 bases outside the gene matches. The CDR3 extends over 16 amino acids.

J is TRBJ1-5 and V is TRBV29-1; unclear D gene. Germline V lookup: CDR1 SQVTM, CDR2 ANQGSEA. CDR3 length: 12 residues. Trimming removed 7 bases at V and 0 bases at J, with 7 bases between. The CDR3 coding sequence is TGCAGCGGGGGAGATAGCAATCAGCCCCAGCATTTT. This codes for CSGGDSNQPQHF. The full variable domain, rest sourced from reference TRBV29-1 and TRBJ1-5, is SAVISQKPSRDICQRGTSLTIQCQVDSQVTMMFWYRQQPGQSLTLIATANQGSEATYESGFVIDKFPISRPNLTFSTLTVSNMSPEDSSIYLCSGGDSNQPQHFGDGTRLSIL.

In regard to this clone: Different DNA sequences within this sample yield the same CDR3. The CDR3 sequence: CASSLEQGSNQPQHF. Here the CDR3 DNA reads TGTGCCAGCAGCTTAGAACAGGGTAGCAATCAGCCCCAGCATTTT. The rearrangement links TRBV7-6 to TRBJ1-5; D is perhaps TRBD1 (6 bases). This CDR3 has 15 residues. Per the germline V gene, CDR1 is SGHVS and CDR2 is FNYEAQ. Between the trimmed V and J ends, which lost 1 base and 0 bases, there was a span of 7 bases.

This chain links TRBV5-8 with TRBJ1-3; D is ambiguous. The V end lost 4 bases, the J end lost 3 bases, and 5 bases lay between the germline ends. CDR1 is SGHTS, CDR2 YDEGEE, per germline. The CDR3 runs 12 residues. The CDR3 coding sequence is TGTGCCAGCAGCCTAGTTGGAAACACCATATATTTT. Its translation is CASSLVGNTIYF.

The chain uses TRBV19 and TRBJ2-2, with a tentative D call TRBD2 (6 bases). There are 18 residues in the CDR3. Germline V gene lookup returns CDR1 LNHDA and CDR2 SQIVND (reference sequence). With 3 bases removed from V and 0 bases from J, the gap between germline ends came to 17 bases. The CDR3 DNA reads TGTGCCAGTAGTATTCGCGCCCCCGGGAGCGCGAACACCGGGGAGCTGTTTTTT. It translates to CASSIRAPGSANTGELFF.

V usage is TRBV5-6 and J usage is TRBJ1-1; tentatively, D is TRBD1 (6 bases). The CDR3 has 17 amino acids. Germline-derived CDR1 and CDR2 are SGHDT and YYEEEE. The V end lost 1 base, the J end lost 4 bases, and 20 bases lay between the germline ends. CDR3 in DNA: TGTGCCAGCAGCTTGCAACAGGGAATGATCCTAGCCACTGAAGCTTTCTTT. It encodes CASSLQQGMILATEAFF.

In DNA, the CDR3 is TGTGCCACCTCGCGGGAGCGTGGTGAGCAGTTCTTC. Translating gives CATSRERGEQFF. The rearrangement joins TRBV6-6 to TRBJ2-1, with 7 bases identical to TRBD2. V was pared by 10 bases and J by 9 bases, with 9 bases of the junction left unmatched. The CDR3 is 12 amino acids. Per the germline V gene, CDR1 is MNHNY and CDR2 is SVGAGI (reference sequence).

This clone came up once. The junction departs from germline at one end; a sequencing error may be responsible. The chain uses TRBV7-9 and TRBJ2-7, with a possible D match to TRBD2 (5 bases). The CDR3 has 14 amino acids. Germline V gene data show CDR1 as SEHNR and CDR2 as FQNEAQ (reference sequence). The CDR3 DNA reads as TGTTCCAGCAGCTTAAGTCGGGACTCCTACGAGCAGTACTTC. It is translated as CSSSLSRDSYEQYF. The full variable domain, in which reference TRBV7-9 and TRBJ2-7 provide the parts outside the CDR3, is DTGVSQNPRHKITKRGQNVTFRCDPISEHNRLYWYRQTLGQGPEFLTYFQNEAQLEKSRLLSDRFSAERPKGSFSTLEIQRTEQGDSAMYLCSSSLSRDSYEQYFGPGTRLTVT.

The chain couples TRBV29-1 to TRBJ1-1; 8 bases agree with TRBD1. The CDR3 runs 12 residues. CDR1 is SQVTM, CDR2 ANQGSEA, per germline. V was pared by 2 bases and J by 4 bases, with 0 bases of the junction left unmatched. The CDR3 sequence is CSVETGGTEAFF. CDR3 DNA: TGCAGCGTTGAAACAGGGGGCACTGAAGCTTTCTTT.

V usage is TRBV5-1 and J usage is TRBJ1-2, with D perhaps TRBD1 (5 bases). The CDR3 loop spans 14 amino acids. The V and J ends lost 0 bases and 2 bases respectively, with 8 bases between them. Per germline, CDR1 SGHRS and CDR2 YFSETQ. In DNA form, the CDR3 reads TGCGCCAGCAGCTTGGCCCCAGGGAACTATGGCTACACCTTC. Amino acid sequence: CASSLAPGNYGYTF.

In this sample, this clone turned up a few times. This rearrangement joins TRBV28 to TRBJ1-5; 10 positions agree with TRBD1. The CDR3 has 19 amino acids. Per germline, CDR1 MDHEN and CDR2 SYDVKM. Germline trimming cut 5 bases from V and 0 bases from J; bases unmatched to any gene: 13. CDR3 nucleotides: TGTGCCAGCAGTCCGGGGGACAGGGGACGCCGTTATAGCAATCAGCCCCAGCATTTT. Its translation is CASSPGDRGRRYSNQPQHF.

V gene TRBV7-6 combines with J gene TRBJ2-3, with 8 bases aligning to TRBD1. Germline V lookup: CDR1 SGHVS, CDR2 FNYEAQ. The CDR3 runs 17 residues. The V segment lost 5 bases and the J segment 6 bases; nucleotides outside the gene matches: 16. The CDR3 DNA sequence: TGTGCCAGCAGCCCAAGCACTGGCAGGGGGCGACCGGATACGCAGTATTTT. This encodes CASSPSTGRGRPDTQYF.

J is TRBJ1-4 and V is TRBV4-1; 10 nucleotides agree with TRBD1. Germline CDR1 and CDR2: MGHRA and YSYEKL. This CDR3 comprises 14 residues. V dropped 6 bases and J dropped 7; count of bases not matched to a gene: 5. The CDR3 sequence: CASRRQGAGEKLFF. CDR3 DNA: TGCGCCAGCAGGAGACAGGGGGCCGGTGAAAAACTGTTTTTT.

This clone was observed a few times. V and J are TRBV6-1 and TRBJ1-2, with D hard to call. The ends were cut back, 1 base at V and 6 bases at J, with 6 bases in the middle. This CDR3 has 12 residues. Germline-derived CDR1 and CDR2 are MNHNS and SASEGT. In DNA, the CDR3 is TGTGCCAGCAGTGAAGAGAGGGATGGCTACACCTTC. Amino acid sequence: CASSEERDGYTF.

This chain connects TRBV7-9 to TRBJ2-3; D might be TRBD1 (6 bases). The germline V and J ends were trimmed by 4 bases and 0 bases, with 14 bases remaining between them. This CDR3 is 16 amino acids long. Per germline, CDR1 SEHNR and CDR2 FQNEAQ (reference sequence). The CDR3 loop is CASSSRTATSTDTQYF. CDR3 DNA: TGTGCCAGCAGCTCCCGGACAGCCACTAGCACAGATACGCAGTATTTT.

The sample holds one count of this clone. The chain carries TRBV19 and TRBJ1-2; possible D gene TRBD1, 6 bases. CDR1 LNHDA and CDR2 SQIVND come from the germline V gene (reference sequence). The V gene lost 6 bases and the J gene lost 6 bases, with 17 bases spanning the gap. This CDR3 has 14 residues. CDR3 loop: CASRLQRDTHGYTF. The CDR3 bases are TGTGCCAGTAGACTCCAGCGGGACACCCATGGCTACACCTTC.

The gene calls are TRBV30 and TRBJ2-7, with D possibly TRBD1 on 6 matching bases. The CDR3 has 13 amino acids. V was clipped by 2 bases and J by 3 bases, with 11 bases between them. Looked up from germline, CDR1 is GTSNPN and CDR2 is SVGIG (reference sequence). CDR3 sequence: CAWSHKGVYEQYF. The DNA for the CDR3 is TGTGCCTGGAGTCACAAGGGGGTCTACGAGCAGTACTTC.

V is TRBV5-8 and J is TRBJ2-1; weak D call: TRBD1 (5 bases). The CDR3 loop spans 15 amino acids. Deletions cut 3 bases from V and 8 bases from J, with 18 bases between. The germline V gene has CDR1 SGHTS and CDR2 YDEGEE. The CDR3 here is CASSWNLLGVDEQFF. As DNA, the CDR3 is TGTGCCAGCAGCTGGAACCTTTTAGGGGTCGATGAGCAGTTCTTC.

The gene calls are TRBV7-9 and TRBJ2-3; 12 bases are shared with TRBD2. Unmatched junction bases numbered 11, after V lost 5 bases and J lost 5 bases. The CDR3 extends over 17 amino acids. The germline gives CDR1 SEHNR, CDR2 FQNEAQ (reference sequence). The CDR3 sequence is CASSDTGLAGGIDTQYF. CDR3 in DNA: TGTGCCAGCAGCGATACGGGGCTAGCGGGAGGGATAGATACGCAGTATTTT.

The chain recombines TRBV7-3 with TRBJ1-2; D is unresolved. The CDR3 is 13 residues long. Germline V CDR1 and CDR2: SGHTA, FQGTGA. V lost 3 bases, J lost 3 bases, and 8 bases lay in between. In DNA form, the CDR3 reads TGTGCCAGCAGCTTTAGCCAGTACTATGGCTACACCTTC. Amino acids: CASSFSQYYGYTF.

The CDR3 region has the DNA TGCGCCAGCAGCCAAGATGACAGGGGTCGTGCCGAGCAGTACTTC. As protein: CASSQDDRGRAEQYF. The chain couples TRBV4-1 to TRBJ2-7, with 8 bases lining up with TRBD1. The CDR3 is 15 amino acids. After removal of 0 bases from V and 6 bases from J, the junction contained 7 bases not matched to a gene. Germline V gene lookup returns CDR1 MGHRA and CDR2 YSYEKL.